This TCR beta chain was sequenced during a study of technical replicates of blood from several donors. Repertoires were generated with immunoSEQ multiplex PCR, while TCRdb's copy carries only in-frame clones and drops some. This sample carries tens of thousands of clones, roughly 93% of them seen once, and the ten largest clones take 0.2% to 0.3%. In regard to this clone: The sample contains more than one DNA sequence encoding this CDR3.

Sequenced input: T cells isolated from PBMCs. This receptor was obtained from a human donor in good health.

CDR3 DNA: TGCGCCAGCAGCTTACAGGATACGCAGTATTTT. This gives the protein CASSLQDTQYF. This chain links TRBV5-1 with TRBJ2-3; the D is unclear. The CDR3 is 11 residues long. Trimming took 2 bases from V and 6 from J, leaving 4 bases between them. The germline V gene encodes CDR1 SGHRS and CDR2 YFSETQ.